A selection of T cell receptor beta chains follows, all from one sample in a study of cytomegalovirus exposure and HLA in healthy donors. TCRdb's table, derived via immunoSEQ multiplex PCR, lists solely in-frame clones and lacks some. The data show 160,000 or so clones, roughly 89% seen once. The sequenced sample consisted of PBMCs. The receptors were gathered from a woman aged 25 to 39 in good health and CMV-seronegative. CDR3s include the opening cysteine and the closing phenylalanine or tryptophan. D genes are given only for firm matches. The size of a clone is reported for some rows only, either as once, few or many, or as a class for expanded clones.

clone_size: -; d_call: -; v_call: TRBV4-1; j_call: TRBJ1-2; cdr3_aa: CASSQWSGTPNYGYTF; cdr3_nt: TGCGCCAGCAGCCAATGGTCCGGGACACCTAACTATGGCTACACCTTC
clone_size: -; d_call: -; v_call: TRBV25-1; j_call: TRBJ2-7; cdr3_aa: CASSERQGGEQYF; cdr3_nt: TGTGCCAGCAGTGAACGTCAGGGAGGCGAGCAGTACTTC
clone_size: -; d_call: -; v_call: TRBV5-1; j_call: TRBJ1-4; cdr3_aa: CASSLDGGVSGRVSTNEKLFF; cdr3_nt: TGCGCCAGCAGCTTGGACGGAGGTGTTTCGGGTAGGGTTTCCACTAATGAAAAACTGTTTTTT
clone_size: -; d_call: TRBD1; v_call: TRBV25-1; j_call: TRBJ2-7; cdr3_aa: CASSDRASYEQYF; cdr3_nt: TGTGCCAGCTCGGACAGGGCGTCGTACGAGCAGTACTTC
clone_size: -; d_call: -; v_call: TRBV5-1; j_call: TRBJ1-1; cdr3_aa: CASSAIGGWRENTEAFF; cdr3_nt: TGCGCCAGCAGCGCCATTGGGGGGTGGAGGGAAAACACTGAAGCTTTCTTT
clone_size: -; d_call: -; v_call: TRBV20-1; j_call: TRBJ1-2; cdr3_aa: CSAPGQRGYTF; cdr3_nt: TGCAGTGCCCCCGGACAGAGGGGCTACACCTTC
clone_size: -; d_call: TRBD2; v_call: TRBV28; j_call: TRBJ2-7; cdr3_aa: CAVGGAYEQYF; cdr3_nt: TGTGCCGTCGGGGGGGCGTACGAGCAGTACTTC
clone_size: -; d_call: TRBD1; v_call: TRBV5-1; j_call: TRBJ1-3; cdr3_aa: CASSPGTARNTIYF; cdr3_nt: TGCGCCAGCAGCCCCGGGACAGCGAGAAACACCATATATTTT
clone_size: -; d_call: -; v_call: TRBV11-2; j_call: TRBJ2-7; cdr3_aa: CASRRGLSSYEQYF; cdr3_nt: TGTGCCAGCAGAAGGGGCCTGAGCTCCTACGAGCAGTACTTC
clone_size: -; d_call: -; v_call: TRBV15; j_call: TRBJ1-5; cdr3_aa: CATGGTLVAPQHF; cdr3_nt: TGTGCCACAGGAGGGACTTTAGTTGCGCCCCAGCATTTT
clone_size: -; d_call: -; v_call: TRBV4-1; j_call: TRBJ2-7; cdr3_aa: CASSQDRDFCF; cdr3_nt: TGCGCCAGCAGCCAAGACAGGGACTTTTGTTTC
clone_size: -; d_call: TRBD2; v_call: TRBV19; j_call: TRBJ2-7; cdr3_aa: CATQGGLAASDEQYF; cdr3_nt: TGTGCTACACAGGGGGGACTAGCGGCCAGCGACGAGCAGTACTTC
clone_size: -; d_call: TRBD2; v_call: TRBV14; j_call: TRBJ2-1; cdr3_aa: CASSQETSGRAIDEQFF; cdr3_nt: TGTGCCAGCAGCCAAGAAACCAGCGGGAGGGCCATCGATGAGCAGTTCTTC
clone_size: -; d_call: -; v_call: TRBV10-3; j_call: TRBJ1-5; cdr3_aa: CAISPSPGSNQPQHF; cdr3_nt: TGTGCCATCAGTCCAAGTCCGGGGAGCAATCAGCCCCAGCATTTT
clone_size: -; d_call: -; v_call: TRBV21-1; j_call: TRBJ2-7; cdr3_aa: CASSTTDRGLSYEQYF; cdr3_nt: TGTGCCAGCAGCACGACGGACAGGGGCCTATCCTACGAGCAGTACTTC
clone_size: once; d_call: TRBD1; v_call: TRBV23-1; j_call: TRBJ2-4; cdr3_aa: CASSPGQGSKNIQYF; cdr3_nt: TGCGCCAGCAGCCCGGGACAGGGATCCAAAAACATTCAGTACTTC
clone_size: -; d_call: TRBD2; v_call: TRBV30; j_call: TRBJ2-7; cdr3_aa: CAWKREWVQYF; cdr3_nt: TGTGCCTGGAAGCGGGAGTGGGTGCAGTACTTC
clone_size: -; d_call: -; v_call: TRBV27; j_call: TRBJ1-2; cdr3_aa: CASSLSGDYGYTF; cdr3_nt: TGTGCCAGCAGTTTATCAGGGGACTATGGCTACACCTTC
clone_size: -; d_call: TRBD2; v_call: TRBV5-1; j_call: TRBJ2-3; cdr3_aa: CASSFLSGGAGTDTQYF; cdr3_nt: TGCGCCAGCAGCTTCCTGAGCGGGGGGGCTGGCACAGATACGCAGTATTTT
clone_size: -; d_call: TRBD2; v_call: TRBV5-1; j_call: TRBJ2-2; cdr3_aa: CASSLEGTSAAGELFF; cdr3_nt: TGCGCCAGCAGCTTGGAAGGGACTAGCGCGGCCGGGGAGCTGTTTTTT
clone_size: -; d_call: TRBD1; v_call: TRBV10-1; j_call: TRBJ1-5; cdr3_aa: CASHSRDRGSNQPQHF; cdr3_nt: TGCGCCAGCCATAGCCGGGACAGGGGAAGCAATCAGCCCCAGCATTTT